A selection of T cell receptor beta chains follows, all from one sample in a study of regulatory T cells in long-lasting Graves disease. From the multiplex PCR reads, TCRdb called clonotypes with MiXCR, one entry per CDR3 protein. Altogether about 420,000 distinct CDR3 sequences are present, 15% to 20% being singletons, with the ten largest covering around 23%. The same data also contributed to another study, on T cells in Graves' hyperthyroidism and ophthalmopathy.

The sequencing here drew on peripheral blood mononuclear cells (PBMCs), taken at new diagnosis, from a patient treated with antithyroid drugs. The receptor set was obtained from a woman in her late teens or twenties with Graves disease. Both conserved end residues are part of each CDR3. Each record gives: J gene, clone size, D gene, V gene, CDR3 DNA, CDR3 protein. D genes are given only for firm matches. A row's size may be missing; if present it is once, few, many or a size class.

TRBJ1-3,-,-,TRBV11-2,TGTGCCAGCAGCCGCCTGGGGGTAGTTGACTCTGGAAACACCATATATTTT,CASSRLGVVDSGNTIYF
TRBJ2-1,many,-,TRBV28,TGTGCCAGCATCACCGAGAGTTCGGACTCCTACAATGAGCAGTTCTTC,CASITESSDSYNEQFF
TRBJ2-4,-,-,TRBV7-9,TGTGCCAGCAGCTCCACCGAGGCTAGCGCTAGAAGAAACATTCAGTACTTC,CASSSTEASARRNIQYF
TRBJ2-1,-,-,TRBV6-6,TGTGCCAGCAGTTACTCGGCAGAAGTTTCCTACAATGAGCAGTTCTTC,CASSYSAEVSYNEQFF
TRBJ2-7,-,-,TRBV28,TGTGCCAGCAGTAACCACCAAGAAGGTGCCTACGAGCAGTACTTC,CASSNHQEGAYEQYF
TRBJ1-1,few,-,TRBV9,TGTGCCAGCAGCGTAGATGTTTCGAACACTGAAGCTTTCTTT,CASSVDVSNTEAFF
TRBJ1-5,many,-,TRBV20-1,TGCAGTGCTAGAGTTAGACAGGGCAATCAGCCCCAGCATTTT,CSARVRQGNQPQHF
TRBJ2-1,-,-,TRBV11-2,TGCGCCAGCAGCCAAGATCTTTGGACTAACTCCTACAATGAGCAGTTCTTC,CASSQDLWTNSYNEQFF
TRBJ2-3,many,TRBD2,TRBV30,TGTGCCTGGAGATACCCCGGACTAGCGGGTAGCACAGATACGCAGTATTTT,CAWRYPGLAGSTDTQYF
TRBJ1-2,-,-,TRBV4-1,TGCGCCAGCACCTCGGGAGCGACTAATTATGGCTACACCTTC,CASTSGATNYGYTF
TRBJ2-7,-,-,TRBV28,TGTGCCAGCAGTACAATCCCCTACGAGCAGTACTTC,CASSTIPYEQYF
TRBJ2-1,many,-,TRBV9,TGTGCCAGCAGCGTAGATCCTGTTGGTAGGGGCAATGAGCAGTTCTTC,CASSVDPVGRGNEQFF
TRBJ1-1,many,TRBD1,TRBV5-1,TGCGCCAGCAGCATCGGGACAGGGGGGACTGAAGCTTTCTTT,CASSIGTGGTEAFF
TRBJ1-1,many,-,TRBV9,TGTGCCAGCAGCCCGGCCGCTACGGGAACTGAAGCTTTCTTT,CASSPAATGTEAFF
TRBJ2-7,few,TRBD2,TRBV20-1,TGCAGTACTAATAGCGGGAGCTCCTACGAGCAGTACTTC,CSTNSGSSYEQYF
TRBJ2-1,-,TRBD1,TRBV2,TGTGCCAGCAGCGCGACAGGGGATGAGCAGTTCTTC,CASSATGDEQFF
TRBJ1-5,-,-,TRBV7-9,TGTGCCAGCAGCTTGGGGTCGGATAGGGGTCAGCCCCAGCATTTT,CASSLGSDRGQPQHF
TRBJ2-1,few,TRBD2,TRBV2,TGTGCCAGCAGCGCCGGGACTAGCGCGATCAATGAGCAGTTCTTC,CASSAGTSAINEQFF
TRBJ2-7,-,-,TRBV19,TGTGCCAGTAGTATCGTCGGCAGCCGAGGAGAGCAGTACTTC,CASSIVGSRGEQYF
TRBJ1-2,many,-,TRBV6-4,TGTGCCAGCAGTGACTCGAGTCGGGACATAATATCCTACACCTTC,CASSDSSRDIISYTF
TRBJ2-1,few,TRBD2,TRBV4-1,TGCGCCAGCAGCCAAGACTGGCGGGGGGGCTCCTACAATGAGCAGTTCTTC,CASSQDWRGGSYNEQFF
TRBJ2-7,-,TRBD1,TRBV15,TGTGCCACCAGCAGAGACGACAGGGATTCTTTCGAGCAGTACTTC,CATSRDDRDSFEQYF
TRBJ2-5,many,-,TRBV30,TGTGCCTGGAGTGTTCTGGCGTTTGAGACCCAGTACTTC,CAWSVLAFETQYF
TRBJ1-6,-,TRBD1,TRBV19,TGTGCCAGTAGAGACAGGGGGCCGAATTCACCCCTCCACTTT,CASRDRGPNSPLHF
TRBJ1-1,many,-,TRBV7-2,TGTGCCAGCAGCTCGGACAGTGCAATGAACACTGAAGCTTTCTTT,CASSSDSAMNTEAFF
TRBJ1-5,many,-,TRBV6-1,TGTGCCAGCAAACCTATCCGGTACAGAGATCAGCCCCAGCATTTT,CASKPIRYRDQPQHF
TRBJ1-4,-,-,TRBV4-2,TGTGCCAGCAGCCAAGATCCGCGAGCGTATGAAAAACTGTTTTTT,CASSQDPRAYEKLFF
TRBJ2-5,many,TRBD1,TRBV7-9,TGTGCCAGCAGCCACGACAGGGCCCAAGAGACCCAGTACTTC,CASSHDRAQETQYF
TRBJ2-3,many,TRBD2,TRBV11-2,TGTGCCAGCAGCTTAGGGGACTACCGCGGAGATACGCAGTATTTT,CASSLGDYRGDTQYF
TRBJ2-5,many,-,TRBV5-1,TGCGCCAGCAGCTTGGTGGGAACGCTAGCGACGCAAGAGACCCAGTACTTC,CASSLVGTLATQETQYF
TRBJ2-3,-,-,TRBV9,TGTGCCAGCAGCCCACGAGGAGGGCTCGGGACAGATACGCAGTATTTT,CASSPRGGLGTDTQYF
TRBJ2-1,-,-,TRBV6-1,TGTGCCAGCATGGCCAGGGTCCTTTGGAATGAGCAGTTCTTC,CASMARVLWNEQFF
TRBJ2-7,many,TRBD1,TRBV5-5,TGTGCCAGCAGCGGGGCGACAGGGAACCCCTACGAGCAGTACTTC,CASSGATGNPYEQYF
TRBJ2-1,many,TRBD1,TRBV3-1,TGTGCCAGCAGCCAAGTCTCTAGGACAGGAATGTACAATGAGCAGTTCTTC,CASSQVSRTGMYNEQFF
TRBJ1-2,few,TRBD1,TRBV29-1,TGCAGCGTTACCCCGGGACAGGGGAACTATGGCTACACCTTC,CSVTPGQGNYGYTF
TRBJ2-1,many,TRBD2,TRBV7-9,TGTGCCAGCAGCCACACTAGCGGTAATGAGCAGTTCTTC,CASSHTSGNEQFF
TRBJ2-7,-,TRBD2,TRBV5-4,TGTGCCAGCAGCGGTGAGACTAGCGGGAGAGTTTCCAGGGACGAGCAGTACTTC,CASSGETSGRVSRDEQYF
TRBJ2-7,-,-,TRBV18,TGTGCCAGCAGCCAGAGCCCGGACGGTGCCTACTACGAGCAGTACTTC,CASSQSPDGAYYEQYF
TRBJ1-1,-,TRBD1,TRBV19,TGTGCCAGTAAAGGACAGGCGAAGAACACTGAAGCTTTCTTT,CASKGQAKNTEAFF
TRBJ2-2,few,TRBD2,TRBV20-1,TGCAGTGCTAGAGCGGTGTTCGGACTAGCGGGATTCGATCGGACCGGGGAGCTGTTTTTT,CSARAVFGLAGFDRTGELFF
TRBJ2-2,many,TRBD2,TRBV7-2,TGTGCCAGCAGCGGGCGGGAGCGTGATTTGGATACCGGGGAGCTGTTTTTT,CASSGRERDLDTGELFF
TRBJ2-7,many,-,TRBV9,TGTGCCAGCAGCGTGTCCGAGACGACCTACGAGCAGTACTTC,CASSVSETTYEQYF
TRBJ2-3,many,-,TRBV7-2,TGTGCCAGCAGCTTAACCGGGAGTAATCCAGATACGCAGTATTTT,CASSLTGSNPDTQYF
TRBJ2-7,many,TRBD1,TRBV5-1,TGCGCCAGCAGCCGAGGACAGGGCCATACCTACGAGCAGTACTTC,CASSRGQGHTYEQYF
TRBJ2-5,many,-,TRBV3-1,TGTGCCAGCAGCCGTGACAGACTCCAAGAGACCCAGTACTTC,CASSRDRLQETQYF
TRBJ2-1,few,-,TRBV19,TGTGCCAGTAGTATAGTATTATCGGGAGTCCTTAACAATGAGCAGTTCTTC,CASSIVLSGVLNNEQFF
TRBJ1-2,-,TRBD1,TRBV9,TGTGCCAGCAGCGCCGACGCGGACAGGACCGGTGGCTACACCTTC,CASSADADRTGGYTF
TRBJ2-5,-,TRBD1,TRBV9,TGTGCCAGCAGCGAAACCGGGACAGGGGTTTTCGAGACCCAGTACTTC,CASSETGTGVFETQYF
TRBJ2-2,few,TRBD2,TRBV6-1,TGTGCCAGCAGTAACCCTTTGGGACTAGCGGGAGCCGGGGAGCTGTTTTTT,CASSNPLGLAGAGELFF
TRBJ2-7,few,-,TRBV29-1,TGCAGCGCCAGATACAGGACAGATAAGGAGCAGTACTTC,CSARYRTDKEQYF
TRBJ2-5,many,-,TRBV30,TGTGCCTGGACAGGCCGGGAGACCCAGTACTTC,CAWTGRETQYF
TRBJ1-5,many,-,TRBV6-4,TGTGCCAGCACCCTAGATAACAAAGAGTTCTATAGCAATCAGCCCCAGCATTTT,CASTLDNKEFYSNQPQHF
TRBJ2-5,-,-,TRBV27,TGTGCCAGCAGTTTATCAGTGGACAGCCAGACCCAGTACTTC,CASSLSVDSQTQYF
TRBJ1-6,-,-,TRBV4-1,TGCGCCAGCAGCCAGGACGGCGGGGGCTACTCACCCCTCCACTTT,CASSQDGGGYSPLHF
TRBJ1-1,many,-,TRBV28,TGTGCCAGCATGGAGGGGGGAGGCTACACTGAAGCTTTCTTT,CASMEGGGYTEAFF
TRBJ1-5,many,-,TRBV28,TGTGCCAGCGGGCCGGGCGGGAGTCAGCCCCAGCATTTT,CASGPGGSQPQHF
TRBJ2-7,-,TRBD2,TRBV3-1,TGTGCCAGCAGCCAAGGGTCTGGCCCGGGACTAGCGGGTGAGGAGCAGTACTTC,CASSQGSGPGLAGEEQYF
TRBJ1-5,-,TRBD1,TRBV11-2,TGTGCCAGCAGCTCAATTCCCGGGACAGGGTCAGGGCAGCCCCAGCATTTT,CASSSIPGTGSGQPQHF
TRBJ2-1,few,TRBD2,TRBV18,TGTGCCAGCTCACAACTCCCCCTAGCGGGAGCTGAAAACACTGAGCAGTTCTTC,CASSQLPLAGAENTEQFF